One and the same sample provided the 19 T cell receptor beta chains below, sequenced in a study of cytomegalovirus exposure and HLA in healthy donors. Here immunoSEQ multiplex PCR was the method, and the copy in TCRdb shows in-frame clones only, minus some. The sample yields about 69,000 clones, approximately 94% seen once. Source material: PBMCs. These receptors were collected from a woman in her late teens or twenties in good health and CMV-seronegative.

The V gene is TRBV9, the J gene TRBJ2-5, with a tentative D call TRBD2 (5 bases). Germline loops: CDR1 SGDLS, CDR2 YYNGEE. The CDR3 consists of 14 residues. V lost 0 bases, J lost 3 bases, and 9 bases lay in between. The CDR3 region has the DNA TGTGCCAGCAGCGTAGAAGCGGAAGAAGAGACCCAGTACTTC. This codes for CASSVEAEEETQYF.

The chain recombines TRBV30 with TRBJ2-5; D unresolved. The CDR3 length is 16 residues. With 1 base removed from V and 12 bases from J, the gap between germline ends came to 27 bases. Germline V gene data show CDR1 as GTSNPN and CDR2 as SVGIG (reference sequence). CDR3 DNA sequence: TGTGCCTGGAGTGACCCCATATTCGGCGGTACCCCCAGCAAGTACTTC. It translates to CAWSDPIFGGTPSKYF.

V is TRBV11-2 and J is TRBJ2-7; D might be TRBD2 (6 bases). The CDR3 covers 15 residues. Germline loops: CDR1 SGHAT, CDR2 FQNNGV. Trimming removed 1 base at V and 6 bases at J, with 16 bases between. CDR3 amino acids: CASSLVARDLVEQYF. The CDR3 region has the DNA TGTGCCAGCAGCTTAGTTGCGCGGGATCTGGTCGAGCAGTACTTC.

CDR3: CASSLGDRGQFF. The CDR3, as DNA: TGTGCCAGCAGCTTAGGGGACAGGGGCCAGTTCTTC. The rearrangement uses TRBV7-9 and TRBJ2-1; 10 bases are a match to TRBD1. V lost 1 base to trimming and J lost 13 bases; unmatched junction nucleotides: 1. The germline CDR1 and CDR2 sequences are SEHNR and FQNEAQ (reference sequence). This CDR3 spans 12 amino acids.

This chain joins TRBV28 and TRBJ2-5; D not certain. Looked up from germline, CDR1 is MDHEN and CDR2 is SYDVKM. CDR3 length: 15 residues. V lost 4 bases to trimming and J lost 1 base, with 13 bases between them. The CDR3 region is CASSSRFSGQETQYF. The CDR3 DNA reads TGTGCCAGCAGTTCCAGATTCTCAGGCCAAGAGACCCAGTACTTC.

The chain is built from TRBV29-1 and TRBJ2-3, with 7 bases aligning to TRBD2. V lost 2 bases and J lost 1; bases outside the gene matches: 3. The CDR3 consists of 14 residues. Germline CDR1 SQVTM, CDR2 ANQGSEA. The CDR3 loop reads CSVELAVGTDTQYF. As DNA, the CDR3 is TGCAGCGTTGAACTAGCGGTTGGCACAGATACGCAGTATTTT.

The chain combines TRBV19 with TRBJ2-1; D might be TRBD2 (6 bases). The CDR3 is 15 residues long. Between the trimmed V and J ends, which lost 5 bases and 6 bases, there was a span of 17 bases. Germline V gene data show CDR1 as LNHDA and CDR2 as SQIVND (reference sequence). Here the CDR3 DNA reads TGTGCCAGTAGTCAGACTAGTCTCGTTGTCAATGAGCAGTTCTTC. This sequence encodes CASSQTSLVVNEQFF.

The rearrangement joins TRBV6-5 to TRBJ2-1; 9 nucleotides agree with TRBD2. The J segment lost 4 bases and the V segment lost 5 bases, leaving 3 bases of the junction unmatched. The CDR3 runs 14 residues. CDR1 and CDR2 (germline): MNHEY, SVGAGI. CDR3 region: CASSNGLAYNEQFF. The CDR3 coding sequence is TGTGCCAGCAGTAATGGACTAGCGTACAATGAGCAGTTCTTC.

This chain connects TRBV12-5 to TRBJ1-1; 7 positions match TRBD1. Germline lookup yields CDR1 LGHNT and CDR2 FRNRAP. Trimming at V came to 4 bases and at J to 0 bases, leaving 11 bases not matched to a gene. The CDR3 length is 17 residues. The CDR3 sequence: CASGWAPGQSLNTEAFF. CDR3 nucleotides: TGTGCTAGTGGTTGGGCTCCGGGACAGAGCTTGAACACTGAAGCTTTCTTT.

The chain joins TRBV28 to TRBJ1-5; 9 bases map to TRBD1. The V gene end was trimmed by 7 bases and the J gene end by 4 bases; junction bases not matched to a gene: 5. The CDR3 length is 14 residues. In germline, CDR1 is MDHEN, CDR2 SYDVKM. For the CDR3, the DNA is TGTGCCAGCACCCACGGGACAGGGAATCAGCCCCAGCATTTT. This translates into CASTHGTGNQPQHF.

The chain links TRBV19 to TRBJ2-5, with 8 nucleotides matching TRBD2. CDR3 length equals 13 residues. V lost 6 bases, J lost 1 base, and 1 base stayed unmatched. The germline gives CDR1 LNHDA, CDR2 SQIVND (reference sequence). CDR3 nucleotides: TGTGCCAGTAGCGGGGGGGCCCAAGAGACCCAGTACTTC. Its translation: CASSGGAQETQYF.

The V gene is TRBV11-2, the J gene TRBJ2-1, with TRBD2 matching over 8 bases. The CDR3 loop spans 17 amino acids. Losses at the gene ends were 1 base for V and 4 bases for J; bases not matched to a gene: 9. Germline assignment: CDR1 SGHAT and CDR2 FQNNGV. The CDR3 is CASSLGSRTSSYNEQFF. For the CDR3, the DNA is TGTGCCAGCAGCTTAGGATCGAGGACTAGCTCTTACAATGAGCAGTTCTTC.

This chain connects TRBV2 to TRBJ2-7, with D maybe TRBD1 (5 bases). Trimming removed 10 bases at V and 3 bases at J, with 13 bases between. CDR1 and CDR2 (germline): SNHLY, FYNNEI. The CDR3 is made up of 12 amino acids. The CDR3 sequence: CATGETVYEQYF. The DNA for the CDR3 is TGTGCCACGGGTGAGACAGTCTACGAGCAGTACTTC.

This rearrangement joins TRBV9 to TRBJ1-2, with TRBD1 matching over 10 bases. Unmatched junction bases numbered 0, after V lost 0 bases and J lost 4 bases. Germline V gene sequence: CDR1 SGDLS, CDR2 YYNGEE. The CDR3 sequence is 14 residues long. The CDR3 sequence: CASSVGTGGYGYTF. CDR3 nucleotide sequence: TGTGCCAGCAGCGTAGGGACAGGGGGCTATGGCTACACCTTC.

The V and J genes are TRBV27 and TRBJ1-5; D is uncertain. V lost 2 bases and J 7 bases, leaving 6 bases between the germline ends. Germline CDR1 MNHEY, CDR2 SMNVEV (reference sequence). The CDR3 loop spans 12 amino acids. The CDR3 DNA sequence: TGTGCCAGCAGTTTAGTCGGGCAGCCCCAGCATTTT. Residues: CASSLVGQPQHF.

The chain joins TRBV28 to TRBJ2-3, with D maybe TRBD1 (6 bases). In germline, CDR1 is MDHEN, CDR2 SYDVKM. Between the trimmed V and J ends, which lost 6 bases and 0 bases, there was a span of 13 bases. The CDR3 runs 15 residues. The CDR3 region has the DNA TGTGCCAGCAGGCCTACAGGGATGAGCACAGATACGCAGTATTTT. Residues: CASRPTGMSTDTQYF.

A few counts support this clone. This chain uses TRBV6-4 with TRBJ2-3; 9 bases agree with TRBD2. Germline lookup yields CDR1 MRHNA and CDR2 SNTAGT. J was trimmed by 4 bases and V by 3 bases; bases with no gene match: 5. The CDR3 consists of 15 residues. The CDR3 is CASSEGAGGADTQYF. In DNA form, the CDR3 reads TGTGCCAGCAGTGAAGGAGCGGGGGGAGCAGATACGCAGTATTTT.

The table lists this clone with a few counts. This chain joins TRBV29-1 and TRBJ1-6; weak D call: TRBD1 (5 bases). With 6 bases removed from V and 13 bases from J, the gap between germline ends came to 16 bases. The CDR3 has 12 amino acids. Germline assignment: CDR1 SQVTM and CDR2 ANQGSEA. The CDR3 loop is CSVGDGGRPLHF. CDR3 coding DNA: TGCAGCGTGGGGGACGGGGGAAGGCCCCTCCACTTT.

This rearrangement joins TRBV18 to TRBJ1-5, with D unresolved. Germline assignment: CDR1 KGHSH and CDR2 LQKENI. Trimming took off 2 bases at V and 3 bases at J, with 11 bases between the two ends. The CDR3 loop spans 15 amino acids. The CDR3 loop is CASSPRSSVNQPQHF. The CDR3 DNA follows: TGTGCCAGCTCACCAAGAAGCAGCGTCAATCAGCCCCAGCATTTT.